One sample yielded the 32 T cell receptor beta chains listed below, sequenced in a study of T cell responses to AZD1222 COVID-19 vaccine. The method was immunoSEQ multiplex PCR; TCRdb's version includes in-frame clones alone and lacks a portion of them. The sample carries roughly 120,000 clones, roughly 85% recorded once. The sample consisted of peripheral blood, taken on day 0 of MenACWY control vaccination. These receptors were collected from an adult in good health.

The rearrangement joins TRBV5-1 to TRBJ1-1; D call uncertain. V was clipped by 4 bases and J by 1 base, with 8 bases between them. The CDR3 is 13 amino acids. Germline assignment: CDR1 SGHRS and CDR2 YFSETQ. The chain's CDR3 is CASSIGGNTEAFF. The CDR3 DNA is TGCGCCAGCAGCATCGGCGGGAACACTGAAGCTTTCTTT.

The chain combines TRBV5-1 with TRBJ1-1; D unresolved. Trimming took 1 base from V and 1 from J, leaving 5 bases between them. The CDR3 has 13 residues. CDR1 is SGHRS and CDR2 is YFSETQ in the germline V gene. CDR3 in amino acids: CASSLTENTEAFF. CDR3 coding DNA: TGCGCCAGCAGCTTGACAGAGAACACTGAAGCTTTCTTT.

The genes are TRBV28 and TRBJ1-1; D gene uncertain. The CDR3 is 17 amino acids. V lost 4 bases to trimming and J lost 5 bases, with 23 bases between them. The germline gives CDR1 MDHEN, CDR2 SYDVKM. Here the CDR3 reads CASSSDVDPRQLTEAFF. The DNA of the CDR3 is TGTGCCAGCAGTTCCGATGTGGACCCGCGTCAGTTAACTGAAGCTTTCTTT.

The chain couples TRBV28 to TRBJ1-5; the D gene is possibly TRBD1 (6 bases). V was clipped by 0 bases and J by 5 bases, with 14 bases between them. The germline gives CDR1 MDHEN, CDR2 SYDVKM. CDR3 length equals 16 residues. The CDR3 DNA sequence: TGTGCCAGCAGTTTATGGGAGGGGGTAGGGGATCAGCCCCAGCATTTT. Translating it yields CASSLWEGVGDQPQHF.

CDR3 loop: CASSSPSPGQRSTDTQYF. CDR3 nucleotides: TGTGCCAGCAGCTCCCCGAGCCCGGGACAGCGTAGCACAGATACGCAGTATTTT. This chain joins TRBV11-2 and TRBJ2-3; TRBD1 matches 7 bases. This CDR3 spans 18 amino acids. V gave up 4 bases and J gave up 0 bases; unmatched junction bases: 13. The germline gives CDR1 SGHAT, CDR2 FQNNGV.

The chain has TRBV20-1 and TRBJ2-5; D ambiguous. The CDR3 has 11 residues. From germline, CDR1 is DFQATT and CDR2 SNEGSKA (reference sequence). V gave up 4 bases and J gave up 4 bases, with 7 bases separating them. CDR3 DNA sequence: TGCAGTGCTACCCCACGAGAGACCCAGTACTTC. It is translated as CSATPRETQYF.

J is TRBJ2-7 and V is TRBV9; D possibly matches TRBD1 or TRBD2 (6 bases each). This CDR3 is 14 amino acids long. Germline values: CDR1 SGDLS, CDR2 YYNGEE. Trimming removed 3 bases from V and 6 bases from J, with 16 bases in between. Here the CDR3 DNA reads TGTGCCAGCAGCGGCGGACTCGGGGGCTCCGAGCAGTACTTC. As protein: CASSGGLGGSEQYF.

V and J are TRBV7-8 and TRBJ2-7, with TRBD2 identical over 9 bases. Trimming at V came to 8 bases and at J to 0 bases, leaving 17 bases not matched to a gene. CDR3 length: 18 amino acids. Germline CDR1 reads SGHVS; CDR2 reads FQNEAQ. The CDR3 loop reads CASSAYLASGVNSYEQYF. The CDR3 nucleotides read TGTGCCAGCTCAGCTTATTTGGCTAGCGGGGTTAACTCCTACGAGCAGTACTTC.

The table lists this clone with a count of one. The V gene is TRBV30, the J gene TRBJ1-5; D call uncertain. The germline V and J ends were trimmed by 2 bases and 0 bases, with 8 bases remaining between them. Germline loops: CDR1 GTSNPN, CDR2 SVGIG (reference sequence). The CDR3 extends over 14 amino acids. CDR3 amino acids: CAWSYGSSNQPQHF. CDR3 in DNA: TGTGCCTGGAGTTATGGGAGTAGCAATCAGCCCCAGCATTTT.

The chain links TRBV6-1 to TRBJ1-1, with a possible D match to TRBD1 (5 bases). From germline, CDR1 is MNHNS and CDR2 SASEGT. The V end lost 1 base, the J end lost 5 bases, and 8 bases lay between the germline ends. CDR3 length: 13 amino acids. CDR3 bases: TGTGCCAGCAGTGAAGAGGGGAGGACTGAAGCTTTCTTT. Protein product: CASSEEGRTEAFF.

The V and J genes are TRBV6-2 or TRBV6-3 and TRBJ2-2, with D hard to call. V was pared by 5 bases and J by 6 bases, with 13 bases between. The CDR3 is made up of 14 amino acids. Germline loops: CDR1 MNHEY, CDR2 SVGEGT. The CDR3 here is CASSNQGWSGELFF. CDR3 DNA: TGTGCCAGCAGTAACCAAGGGTGGTCCGGGGAGCTGTTTTTT.

V is TRBV7-9 and J is TRBJ1-2, with TRBD1 identical over 8 bases. Germline V gene lookup returns CDR1 SEHNR and CDR2 FQNEAQ (reference sequence). The CDR3 length is 16 residues. With V trimmed by 4 bases and J by 5 bases, 12 bases remained unmatched. In DNA form, the CDR3 reads TGTGCCAGCAGCTCTCGGGCGGGACAGGAGTTTTATGGCTACACCTTC. Translated: CASSSRAGQEFYGYTF.

This chain connects TRBV5-1 to TRBJ2-7; D possibly matches TRBD1 or TRBD2 (5 bases each). The CDR3 loop spans 14 amino acids. The V end was cut by 0 bases, the J end by 2 bases, with 9 bases between. Germline V gene data show CDR1 as SGHRS and CDR2 as YFSETQ. CDR3 residues: CASSLAGAAYEQYF. For the CDR3, the DNA is TGCGCCAGCAGCTTGGCCGGGGCGGCCTACGAGCAGTACTTC.

V gene TRBV27 combines with J gene TRBJ2-7; the D is unclear. Trimming removed 0 bases at V and 6 bases at J, with 18 bases between. Germline CDR1 and CDR2: MNHEY and SMNVEV (reference sequence). CDR3 length: 16 amino acids. CDR3 protein: CASSLSGGAPWGEQYF. The CDR3 DNA sequence: TGTGCCAGCAGTTTATCGGGTGGCGCACCCTGGGGCGAGCAGTACTTC.

This clone was observed a single time. The CDR3 DNA reads TGCGCCAGCAGCTTGGGCTTTAGCGGGAATTTGGGTGAGCAGTTCTTC. Protein sequence: CASSLGFSGNLGEQFF. The gene calls are TRBV5-1 and TRBJ2-1, with 8 bases fitting TRBD2. In germline, CDR1 is SGHRS, CDR2 YFSETQ. Trimming cost V 0 bases and J 9 bases; bases outside gene matches: 11. The CDR3 has 16 amino acids.

V gene TRBV28 combines with J gene TRBJ1-4; D call uncertain. Trimming removed 6 bases from V and 8 bases from J, with 19 bases in between. This CDR3 comprises 15 residues. Germline V gene lookup returns CDR1 MDHEN and CDR2 SYDVKM. The CDR3 nucleotides read TGTGCCAGCAGCCCTCGCATCCCTCGGCCCGAAAAACTGTTTTTT. Translated, it gives CASSPRIPRPEKLFF.

The V and J genes are TRBV20-1 and TRBJ1-5; D is perhaps TRBD1 (5 bases). The length of the CDR3 is 13 residues. Trimming shortened V by 3 bases and J by 6 bases, and 12 bases separated the two germline ends. Germline V gene sequence: CDR1 DFQATT, CDR2 SNEGSKA (reference sequence). CDR3 DNA: TGCAGTGCTAGTACCGGGGCAAGTCAGCCCCAGCATTTT. Amino acids: CSASTGASQPQHF.

This chain joins TRBV7-9 and TRBJ2-7, with D uncertain. Germline CDR1 SEHNR, CDR2 FQNEAQ (reference sequence). This CDR3 has 14 residues. Trimming removed 7 bases at V and 5 bases at J, with 18 bases between. CDR3: CASTLRSQSDEQYF. The CDR3 DNA reads as TGTGCCAGCACCCTCAGAAGCCAGAGCGACGAGCAGTACTTC.

The chain has TRBV27 and TRBJ1-6; tentative D call: TRBD1 (5 bases). The CDR3 consists of 14 residues. The germline V and J ends were trimmed by 5 bases and 13 bases, with 18 bases remaining between them. CDR1 and CDR2 from the germline V gene are MNHEY and SMNVEV (reference sequence). DNA for the CDR3: TGTGCCAGCAGTCTGAGGGACCCAACGGGCCCCCTCCACTTT. Protein product: CASSLRDPTGPLHF.

The CDR3 DNA reads TGTGCCAGCAGTTTCTCTGGGATTGGACTGACTAATGAAAAACTGTTTTTT. Protein product: CASSFSGIGLTNEKLFF. This chain links TRBV28 with TRBJ1-4, with D uncertain. With 3 bases removed from V and 2 bases from J, the gap between germline ends came to 16 bases. The V gene's germline CDR1 is MDHEN and CDR2 SYDVKM. The CDR3 loop spans 17 amino acids.

The rearrangement joins TRBV4-2 to TRBJ2-7, with TRBD2 matching over 10 bases. Germline values: CDR1 LGHNA, CDR2 YNFKEQ. J was trimmed by 3 bases and V by 0 bases; bases with no gene match: 5. This CDR3 contains 16 residues. The CDR3 DNA reads TGTGCCAGCAGCCAAGATCCTAGCGGGAGTGGCTACGAGCAGTACTTC. This gives the protein CASSQDPSGSGYEQYF.

The chain employs TRBV7-9 and TRBJ2-5; 7 bases are shared with TRBD2. CDR1 and CDR2 from the germline V gene are SEHNR and FQNEAQ (reference sequence). V trimming: 4 bases; J trimming: 1 base; junction bases outside the gene matches: 6. This CDR3 is built from 15 residues. The CDR3 DNA sequence: TGTGCCAGCAGCTCCCGGCTAGCGGCCCAAGAGACCCAGTACTTC. This codes for CASSSRLAAQETQYF.

The chain links TRBV4-1 to TRBJ2-7, with D perhaps being TRBD1 or TRBD2 (5 bases each). Germline V CDR1 and CDR2: MGHRA, YSYEKL. Trimming shortened V by 4 bases and J by 2 bases, and 15 bases separated the two germline ends. The CDR3 is 15 amino acids. The CDR3 DNA reads as TGCGCCAGCAGCCGAACCCGGGACCCTACCTACGAGCAGTACTTC. Translating gives CASSRTRDPTYEQYF.

In the case of this clone: Distinct nucleotide sequences in the sample also encode this CDR3. This chain connects TRBV5-1 to TRBJ1-2, with 7 bases matching TRBD1. The CDR3 length is 13 residues. V gave up 4 bases and J gave up 2 bases; unmatched junction bases: 2. Looked up from germline, CDR1 is SGHRS and CDR2 is YFSETQ. CDR3 sequence reads: CASSLGQNYGYTF. Written as DNA, the CDR3 is TGCGCCAGCAGCCTGGGACAGAACTATGGCTACACCTTC.

J is TRBJ2-7 and V is TRBV3-1 (or the pseudogene TRBV3-2); 8 nucleotides align to TRBD2. Germline trimming cut 0 bases from V and 1 base from J; bases unmatched to any gene: 2. Germline V lookup: CDR1 LGHDT, CDR2 YNNKEL (reference sequence). This CDR3 spans 15 amino acids. The CDR3 spells CASSQDQRGSYEQYF. In DNA, the CDR3 is TGTGCCAGCAGCCAAGACCAGCGGGGGTCCTACGAGCAGTACTTC.

This sequence joins TRBV2 and TRBJ1-5; 9 nucleotides agree with TRBD1. This CDR3 has 13 amino acids. Trimming cost V 7 bases and J 4 bases; bases outside gene matches: 2. Germline V CDR1 and CDR2: SNHLY, FYNNEI. CDR3 amino acids: CASNGQGNQPQHF. The CDR3 region has the DNA TGTGCCAGCAATGGACAGGGGAATCAGCCCCAGCATTTT.

This chain links TRBV28 with TRBJ1-5; D is perhaps TRBD1 (5 bases). The CDR3 covers 18 residues. Trimming removed 1 base from V and 2 bases from J, with 18 bases in between. Germline-derived CDR1 and CDR2 are MDHEN and SYDVKM. In DNA, the CDR3 is TGTGCCAGCAGTTTATCTCGTTGGGGGAGTCCCGGCAATCAGCCCCAGCATTTT. It yields the protein CASSLSRWGSPGNQPQHF. Full variable domain (missing parts from reference TRBV28 and TRBJ1-5): DVKVTQSSRYLVKRTGEKVFLECVQDMDHENMFWYRQDPGLGLRLIYFSYDVKMKEKGDIPEGYSVSREKKERFSLILESASTNQTSMYLCASSLSRWGSPGNQPQHFGDGTRLSIL.

The chain is built from TRBV28 and TRBJ1-2; D gene uncertain. There are 14 residues in the CDR3. V was pared by 6 bases and J by 4 bases, with 15 bases between. Germline V lookup: CDR1 MDHEN, CDR2 SYDVKM. The CDR3 nucleotides read TGTGCCAGCAGCCCGCCGACATCCCTCTATGGCTACACCTTC. It yields the protein CASSPPTSLYGYTF.

This clone was found a few times. The chain has TRBV28 and TRBJ1-2; no clear D gene. The V end was cut by 1 base, the J end by 6 bases, with 9 bases between. The V gene's germline CDR1 is MDHEN and CDR2 SYDVKM. The CDR3 has 13 amino acids. The CDR3 nucleotides are TGTGCCAGCAGTTTATTTCAAGGGCATGGCTACACCTTC. Translation: CASSLFQGHGYTF.

J is TRBJ1-2 and V is TRBV25-1, with D possibly matching TRBD1 (6 bases). Per the germline V gene, CDR1 is MGHDK and CDR2 is SYGVNS. The CDR3 totals 13 residues. V gave up 8 bases and J gave up 3 bases, with 13 bases separating them. CDR3 protein: CASEGGQHYGYTF. As DNA, the CDR3 is TGTGCCAGCGAGGGGGGCCAGCACTATGGCTACACCTTC.

The sample holds one count of this clone. The chain combines TRBV2 with TRBJ2-1, with TRBD2 matching 15 bases. Germline CDR1 and CDR2: SNHLY and FYNNEI. Trimming removed 10 bases from V and 7 bases from J; junction bases left unmatched: 11. The CDR3 has 16 residues. The chain's CDR3 is CAKRGLAGGLRNEQFF. In nucleotides, the CDR3 is TGTGCCAAAAGGGGACTAGCGGGAGGCTTACGGAATGAGCAGTTCTTC. The whole variable domain, remainder taken from reference TRBV2 and TRBJ2-1, is EPEVTQTPSHQVTQMGQEVILRCVPISNHLYFYWYRQILGQKVEFLVSFYNNEISEKSEIFDDQFSVERPDGSNFTLKIRSTKLEDSAMYFCAKRGLAGGLRNEQFFGPGTRLTVL.

This chain links TRBV11-3 with TRBJ2-1; D is unclear. The CDR3 totals 13 residues. V was cut by 0 bases and J by 4 bases, with 4 bases left in between. Germline V lookup: CDR1 SGHNT, CDR2 YENEEA. The chain's CDR3 is CASSLEGYNEQFF. CDR3 nucleotide sequence: TGTGCCAGCAGCTTAGAGGGTTACAATGAGCAGTTCTTC.